The 8 T cell receptor beta chains reported below all come from one sample, sequenced in a study of OX40 agonist ivuxolimab in advanced cancers. The table came from immunoSEQ multiplex PCR; TCRdb's copy has only in-frame clones and leaves some out. The data contain tens of thousands of clones, about 86% of them seen just once; the ten biggest clones take up under 2.5%. This specimen consisted of CD4+ or CD8+ T cells sorted from blood, obtained in a trial of the OX40 agonist ivuxolimab. The source of these receptors is an adult with an advanced solid tumor such as melanoma, head and neck, liver or kidney cancer.

The chain is built from TRBV6-5 and TRBJ1-1; D not resolved. This CDR3 region has 14 residues. Looked up from germline, CDR1 is MNHEY and CDR2 is SVGAGI. V was shortened by 4 bases and J by 0 bases, with 9 bases between the two germline ends. This chain's CDR3 is CASSSGLLNTEAFF. The CDR3 DNA follows: TGTGCCAGCAGTTCCGGACTGCTGAACACTGAAGCTTTCTTT.

The CDR3 coding sequence is TGCGCCAGCAGCTTGTTGCCGGGGAACACTGAAGCTTTCTTT. This codes for CASSLLPGNTEAFF. The chain employs TRBV5-1 and TRBJ1-1; D is unclear. CDR3 length: 14 amino acids. The germline gives CDR1 SGHRS, CDR2 YFSETQ. Trimming shortened V by 1 base and J by 1 base, and 8 bases separated the two germline ends.

The V and J genes are TRBV7-3 and TRBJ2-2; 11 bases are a match to TRBD1. Per the germline V gene, CDR1 is SGHTA and CDR2 is FQGTGA. CDR3 length: 16 residues. V was clipped by 4 bases and J by 6 bases; unmatched bases: 7. In DNA form, the CDR3 reads TGTGCCAGCAGCTCGTGGGACAGGGGGAAAGCCGGGGAGCTGTTTTTT. Protein product: CASSSWDRGKAGELFF.

In its sample, this clone was seen once. V gene TRBV7-3 combines with J gene TRBJ2-3; D not certain. Germline V gene lookup returns CDR1 SGHTA and CDR2 FQGTGA. This CDR3 contains 14 residues. V lost 1 base, J lost 6 bases, and 11 bases lay in between. This CDR3 reads CASSLIIGSDTQYF. CDR3 DNA sequence: TGTGCCAGCAGCTTAATTATCGGTTCGGATACGCAGTATTTT.

The chain recombines TRBV10-2 with TRBJ2-1, with D maybe TRBD1 (6 bases). V was trimmed by 3 bases and J by 5 bases, leaving 11 bases between them. Germline-derived CDR1 and CDR2 are WSHSY and SAAADI. The length of the CDR3 is 14 residues. The CDR3 is CASSDPDRNNEQFF. DNA of the CDR3: TGCGCCAGCAGTGACCCCGACAGGAACAATGAGCAGTTCTTC.

The chain combines TRBV7-9 with TRBJ2-1; D call uncertain. The CDR3 has 14 amino acids. Germline-derived CDR1 and CDR2 are SEHNR and FQNEAQ (reference sequence). Trimming removed 1 base from V and 2 bases from J, with 6 bases in between. The chain's CDR3 is CASSLEQPYNEQFF. DNA of the CDR3: TGTGCCAGCAGCTTAGAACAGCCCTACAATGAGCAGTTCTTC.

The gene calls are TRBV7-6 and TRBJ2-1, with D possibly being TRBD1 or TRBD2 (5 bases each). Germline CDR1 and CDR2: SGHVS and FNYEAQ. The germline V and J ends were trimmed by 0 bases and 8 bases, with 8 bases remaining between them. This CDR3 has 13 amino acids. The CDR3 protein is CASSLAGVYEQFF. The DNA of the CDR3 is TGTGCCAGCAGCTTAGCGGGGGTTTATGAGCAGTTCTTC.

This clone was seen a few times. The rearrangement links TRBV25-1 to TRBJ2-1, with 11 positions matching TRBD1. Germline assignment: CDR1 MGHDK and CDR2 SYGVNS. This CDR3 spans 15 amino acids. V lost 4 bases to trimming and J lost 3 bases; unmatched junction nucleotides: 2. CDR3 nucleotide sequence: TGTGCCAGCAGTGCGGGGACAGGGGGCTACAATGAGCAGTTCTTC. Its protein is CASSAGTGGYNEQFF. The variable domain in full, with the rest retrieved from reference TRBV25-1 and TRBJ2-1, is EADIYQTPRYLVIGTGKKITLECSQTMGHDKMYWYQQDPGMELHLIHYSYGVNSTEKGDLSSESTVSRIRTEHFPLTLESARPSHTSQYLCASSAGTGGYNEQFFGPGTRLTVL.